The 5 T cell receptor beta chains given below trace back to one sample, sequenced in a study of T cell responses to AZD1222 COVID-19 vaccine (dated by TCRdb to about 2021). The library was produced with the immunoSEQ multiplex PCR assay. The source is immuneACCESS, and TCRdb retained only in-frame sequences with V and J called. Part of the clones is not carried over; for the studies checked, unresolved V genes explain less than half of this, and the remainder is unexplained. The sample table lists around 150,000 clones, around 85% of them with a count of one. Of the sample, around 7.9% is held by the ten largest clones. The meaning of the sample's time point label: about 28 days (+/-7) after the second vaccine dose. The treatment or condition label on this specimen signifies: meningococcal conjugate vaccine given as trial control. The sample consisted of peripheral blood, taken 28 days after the second dose of the MenACWY control vaccine. The receptors shown here come from an adult who received the MenACWY meningococcal vaccine as a control.

This clone has a single count. The DNA for the CDR3 is TGTGCCACCAGCAGAGTATCGGGTGGAGACACGCAGTATTTT. This encodes CATSRVSGGDTQYF. The chain uses TRBV15 and TRBJ2-3, with D hard to call. CDR1 LNHNV and CDR2 YYDKDF come from the germline V gene (reference sequence). The V gene lost 1 base and the J gene lost 9 bases, with 14 bases spanning the gap. The CDR3 has 14 residues.

The chain recombines TRBV6-5 with TRBJ2-3, with 10 bases aligning to TRBD2. Germline CDR1 is MNHEY and CDR2 is SVGAGI. This CDR3 has 15 residues. The junction had 7 bases not matched to a gene; V was cut back by 8 bases and J by 2 bases. The CDR3 is CASSDSGGTTDTQYF. Here the CDR3 DNA reads TGTGCCAGCTCCGATAGCGGGGGGACCACAGATACGCAGTATTTT.

This sequence joins TRBV19 and TRBJ1-2; D is perhaps TRBD1 (5 bases). CDR1 LNHDA and CDR2 SQIVND come from the germline V gene (reference sequence). With 7 bases removed from V and 4 bases from J, the gap between germline ends came to 13 bases. The CDR3 contains 13 residues. As DNA, the CDR3 is TGTGCCAGTACCCTCAGGGAAGGCTATGGCTACACCTTC. This translates into CASTLREGYGYTF.

The gene calls are TRBV19 and TRBJ1-1, with 7 bases that match TRBD1. The CDR3 runs 14 residues. In germline, CDR1 is LNHDA, CDR2 SQIVND (reference sequence). The trim removed 7 bases at V and 5 bases at J, leaving 10 bases unmatched. CDR3 loop: CASNSDRESTEAFF. The CDR3 nucleotides are TGTGCCAGTAACTCTGACAGGGAATCAACTGAAGCTTTCTTT.

This clone appeared a single time. The V gene is TRBV29-1, the J gene TRBJ2-1; 8 bases map to TRBD2. Germline lookup yields CDR1 SQVTM and CDR2 ANQGSEA. The CDR3 extends over 15 amino acids. V trimming: 6 bases; J trimming: 3 bases; junction bases outside the gene matches: 10. Here the CDR3 reads CSVAGGTGDYNEQFF. The CDR3 DNA reads as TGCAGCGTGGCGGGAGGTACTGGTGACTACAATGAGCAGTTCTTC.